Shown below are 21 T cell receptor beta chains from a single sample sequenced in a study of shared clonotypes between healthy human individuals. The method was immunoSEQ multiplex PCR; TCRdb's version includes in-frame clones alone and lacks a portion of them. The sample holds approximately 2,300,000 clones, just under 95% seen once. Sequencing was performed on naive CD4+ T cells from PBMCs. Subset noted: CD45RA+ positively selected. Source of these receptors: a man younger than 35 in good health. Some clones in this sample may be carry-over from other donors' samples.

A note on this clone: At the DNA level, this CDR3 is encoded by other sequences in the same sample as well. This chain's CDR3 is CASSPGLSTDTQYF. The CDR3 bases are TGTGCCAGCAGTCCGGGATTAAGCACAGATACGCAGTATTTT. This chain joins TRBV2 and TRBJ2-3; maybe TRBD2 (5 bases). The CDR3 contains 14 residues. CDR1 is SNHLY, CDR2 FYNNEI, per germline. V was clipped by 5 bases and J by 0 bases, with 9 bases between them.

This CDR3 reads CASSLGTSVGMEEQYF. CDR3 sequence (DNA): TGTGCCAGCAGCTTAGGGACTAGCGTGGGGATGGAGGAGCAGTACTTC. The chain joins TRBV7-2 to TRBJ2-7; 9 bases map to TRBD2. Losses at the gene ends were 1 base for V and 7 bases for J; bases not matched to a gene: 11. The CDR3 sequence is 16 residues long. CDR1 and CDR2 (germline): SGHTA, FQGNSA.

This rearrangement joins TRBV28 to TRBJ2-3, with D perhaps being TRBD1 or TRBD2 (5 bases each). V was pared by 6 bases and J by 2 bases, with 27 bases between. CDR1 and CDR2 from the germline V gene are MDHEN and SYDVKM. The CDR3 loop spans 19 amino acids. The CDR3 DNA follows: TGTGCCAGCAGCATCCTATTAGGGACCCCCGGACATTACACAGATACGCAGTATTTT. Amino acid sequence: CASSILLGTPGHYTDTQYF.

The rearrangement joins TRBV7-2 to TRBJ2-1, with D unclear. From germline, CDR1 is SGHTA and CDR2 FQGNSA. Trimming cost V 1 base and J 2 bases, with 6 bases left between them. The CDR3 extends over 14 amino acids. The CDR3 protein is CASSLGLPYNEQFF. The CDR3 DNA reads TGTGCCAGCAGCTTAGGCTTGCCCTACAATGAGCAGTTCTTC.

The rearrangement uses TRBV28 and TRBJ1-2, with 8 bases identical to TRBD1. V lost 8 bases and J lost 1; bases outside the gene matches: 12. The CDR3 extends over 16 amino acids. Germline V gene lookup returns CDR1 MDHEN and CDR2 SYDVKM. CDR3 nucleotide sequence: TGTGCCAGCTGCTCCGGACAGGGCCCTCTTAACTATGGCTACACCTTC. It translates to CASCSGQGPLNYGYTF.

The rearrangement links TRBV19 to TRBJ2-1; D could derive from TRBD1 or TRBD2 (5 bases each). The CDR3 is made up of 10 amino acids. Trimming took off 8 bases at V and 6 bases at J, with 5 bases between the two ends. In germline, CDR1 is LNHDA, CDR2 SQIVND (reference sequence). CDR3 coding DNA: TGTGCCAGTGGGGGCAATGAGCAGTTCTTC. Translated: CASGGNEQFF.

This clone was picked up one time. Different DNA sequences within this sample yield the same CDR3. V usage is TRBV7-3 and J usage is TRBJ2-1, with TRBD2 matching over 11 bases. The V gene's germline CDR1 is SGHTA and CDR2 FQGTGA. Germline trimming cut 5 bases from V and 4 bases from J; bases unmatched to any gene: 4. The CDR3 contains 15 residues. CDR3 sequence: CASSRGLAGYNEQFF. CDR3 DNA: TGTGCCAGCAGCCGAGGACTAGCGGGTTACAATGAGCAGTTCTTC.

The chain combines TRBV5-5 with TRBJ1-1, with 8 bases that match TRBD1. With 0 bases clipped from V and 8 bases from J, the junction kept 9 bases outside the gene matches. Germline V CDR1 and CDR2: SGHKS, YYEKEE (reference sequence). The CDR3 consists of 15 residues. Here the CDR3 DNA reads TGTGCCAGCAGCTTGGCGCCAGGGGGCGCCGGGGAAGCTTTCTTT. Translating gives CASSLAPGGAGEAFF.

Only one count was recorded for this clone. The rearrangement uses TRBV9 and TRBJ2-5; the match to TRBD2 covers 9 bases. Per the germline V gene, CDR1 is SGDLS and CDR2 is YYNGEE. The CDR3 length is 17 residues. Germline trimming cut 0 bases from V and 2 bases from J; bases unmatched to any gene: 8. The CDR3 spells CASSVGFAGGGQETQYF. The CDR3 DNA follows: TGTGCCAGCAGCGTAGGTTTTGCGGGAGGGGGTCAAGAGACCCAGTACTTC. The entire variable domain, with the rest obtained from reference TRBV9 and TRBJ2-5, is as follows: DSGVTQTPKHLITATGQRVTLRCSPRSGDLSVYWYQQSLDQGLQFLIQYYNGEERAKGNILERFSAQQFPDLHSELNLSSLELGDSALYFCASSVGFAGGGQETQYFGPGTRLLVL.

This clone was found once. V gene TRBV5-4 combines with J gene TRBJ2-5; 8 positions match TRBD2. Trimming removed 5 bases from V and 4 bases from J; junction bases left unmatched: 4. The CDR3 runs 13 residues. CDR1 is SGHNT, CDR2 YYREEE, per germline (reference sequence). The CDR3 DNA follows: TGTGCCAGCAGGCCCGGGGGGGGAGAGACCCAGTACTTC. Translating gives CASRPGGGETQYF.

The CDR3 loop is CASSPDRTAYEQYF. The CDR3 region has the DNA TGTGCCAGCTCACCAGACAGGACCGCATACGAGCAGTACTTC. This chain links TRBV18 with TRBJ2-7, with a weak D call TRBD1 (6 bases). CDR3 length equals 14 residues. Trimming stripped 2 bases from V and 4 bases from J, with 12 bases between. Germline V CDR1 and CDR2: KGHSH, LQKENI.

The gene calls are TRBV28 and TRBJ1-5; 7 nucleotides agree with TRBD1. V lost 7 bases to trimming and J lost 7 bases; unmatched junction nucleotides: 10. The CDR3 runs 14 residues. In germline, CDR1 is MDHEN, CDR2 SYDVKM. Written as DNA, the CDR3 is TGTGCCAGCATCTCAGGGACAGCCCTGCAGCCCCAGCATTTT. Its protein is CASISGTALQPQHF.

The chain employs TRBV7-2 and TRBJ2-2; D is tentatively TRBD1 or TRBD2 (6 bases each). This CDR3 is built from 17 residues. V shed 10 bases and J shed 1 base, with 22 bases lying between them. Germline CDR1 SGHTA, CDR2 FQGNSA. The CDR3 loop reads CAISFRGRARNTGELFF. As DNA, the CDR3 is TGTGCCATCTCCTTTCGGGGGCGGGCCAGGAACACCGGGGAGCTGTTTTTT.

A word on this clone: The same CDR3 can be traced to other DNA sequences in this sample. The rearrangement joins TRBV5-1 to TRBJ2-1; TRBD1 aligns across 9 bases. The CDR3 runs to 15 residues. The germline CDR1 and CDR2 sequences are SGHRS and YFSETQ. The V and J ends lost 4 bases and 1 base, in that order; junction bases with no gene match: 3. CDR3 sequence: CASSPGQGSYNEQFF. In DNA, the CDR3 is TGCGCCAGCAGCCCGGGACAGGGATCCTACAATGAGCAGTTCTTC.

This clone was counted a few times. This rearrangement joins TRBV5-4 to TRBJ2-1, with TRBD1 matching 9 bases. CDR1 is SGHNT and CDR2 is YYREEE in the germline V gene (reference sequence). This CDR3 comprises 15 residues. The V and J ends lost 3 bases and 10 bases, in that order; junction bases with no gene match: 11. The CDR3 nucleotides are TGTGCCAGCAGCTCCCGGGACAGGGAAGATGGGGAGCAGTTCTTC. It encodes CASSSRDREDGEQFF. The full variable domain, with the rest looked up from reference TRBV5-4 and TRBJ2-1, is ETGVTQSPTHLIKTRGQQVTLRCSSQSGHNTVSWYQQALGQGPQFIFQYYREEENGRGNFPPRFSGLQFPNYSSELNVNALELDDSALYLCASSSRDREDGEQFFGPGTRLTVL.

The V gene is TRBV5-1, the J gene TRBJ1-4, with 9 bases matching TRBD1. V trimming: 4 bases; J trimming: 5 bases; junction bases outside the gene matches: 9. This CDR3 spans 16 amino acids. CDR1 and CDR2 (germline): SGHRS, YFSETQ. CDR3 protein: CASSLTIGTGNEKLFF. The CDR3, as DNA: TGCGCCAGCAGCCTCACGATCGGGACAGGGAATGAAAAACTGTTTTTT.

The chain has TRBV5-6 and TRBJ2-5; 7 bases are shared with TRBD2. Losses at the gene ends were 2 bases for V and 8 bases for J; bases not matched to a gene: 21. The CDR3 is made up of 18 amino acids. Per the germline V gene, CDR1 is SGHDT and CDR2 is YYEEEE. The CDR3 region is CASSFRDLLASTRETQYF. CDR3 nucleotides: TGTGCCAGCAGCTTTCGGGACCTACTAGCGAGCACTCGGGAAACCCAGTACTTC. The complete variable domain, with remaining parts taken from reference TRBV5-6 and TRBJ2-5, reads DAGVTQSPTHLIKTRGQQVTLRCSPKSGHDTVSWYQQALGQGPQFIFQYYEEEERQRGNFPDRFSGHQFPNYSSELNVNALLLGDSALYLCASSFRDLLASTRETQYFGPGTRLLVL.

The chain combines TRBV29-1 with TRBJ1-5; the D is unclear. The CDR3 consists of 12 residues. V lost 4 bases to trimming and J lost 3 bases, with 7 bases between them. Germline V CDR1 and CDR2: SQVTM, ANQGSEA. CDR3 residues: CSVGGINQPQHF. The CDR3 DNA reads TGCAGCGTTGGCGGGATCAATCAGCCCCAGCATTTT.

A note on this clone: Within the sample, other DNA sequences also encode this same CDR3. The chain has TRBV5-1 and TRBJ1-1; no clear D gene. V lost 1 base and J lost 1, with 5 bases in between. Germline lookup yields CDR1 SGHRS and CDR2 YFSETQ. The CDR3 covers 13 residues. The CDR3 bases are TGCGCCAGCAGCTTGTCCAGGAACACTGAAGCTTTCTTT. As protein: CASSLSRNTEAFF. Based on the CDR3 plus reference TRBV5-1 and TRBJ1-1, the full variable domain is KAGVTQTPRYLIKTRGQQVTLSCSPISGHRSVSWYQQTPGQGLQFLFEYFSETQRNKGNFPGRFSGRQFSNSRSEMNVSTLELGDSALYLCASSLSRNTEAFFGQGTRLTVV.

In DNA, the CDR3 is TGCGCCAGCAGCCAAGTACTACGGACAGATACGCAGTATTTT. It codes for CASSQVLRTDTQYF. This sequence joins TRBV4-1 and TRBJ2-3; D gene unclear. CDR3 length equals 14 residues. CDR1 is MGHRA, CDR2 YSYEKL, per germline. V lost 1 base and J lost 3, with 8 bases in between.

V is TRBV2 and J is TRBJ1-2, with a possible D match to TRBD1 (6 bases). The CDR3 has 14 amino acids. CDR1 is SNHLY and CDR2 is FYNNEI in the germline V gene. V lost 3 bases and J 7 bases, leaving 15 bases between the germline ends. This CDR3 is CASSDSWAQGGYTF. The CDR3 DNA is TGTGCCAGCAGTGATTCATGGGCACAGGGTGGCTACACCTTC.